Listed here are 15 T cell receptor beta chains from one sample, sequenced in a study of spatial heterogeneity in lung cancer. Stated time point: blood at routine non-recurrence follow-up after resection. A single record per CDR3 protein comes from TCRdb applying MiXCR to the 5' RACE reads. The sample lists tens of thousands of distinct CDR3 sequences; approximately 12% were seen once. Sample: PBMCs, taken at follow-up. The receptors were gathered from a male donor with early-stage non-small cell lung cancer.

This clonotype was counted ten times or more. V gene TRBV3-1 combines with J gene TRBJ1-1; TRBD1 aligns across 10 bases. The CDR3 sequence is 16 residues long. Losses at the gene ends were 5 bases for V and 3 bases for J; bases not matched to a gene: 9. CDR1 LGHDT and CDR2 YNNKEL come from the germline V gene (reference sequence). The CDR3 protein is CASSKSGTGADTEAFF. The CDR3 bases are TGTGCCAGCAGCAAGAGCGGGACAGGGGCGGACACTGAAGCTTTCTTT.

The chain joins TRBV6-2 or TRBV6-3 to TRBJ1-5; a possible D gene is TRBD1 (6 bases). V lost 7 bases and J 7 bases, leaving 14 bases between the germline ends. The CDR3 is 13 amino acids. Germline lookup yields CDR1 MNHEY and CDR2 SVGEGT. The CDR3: CASIRTAGQPQHF. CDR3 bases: TGTGCCAGCATCAGGACAGCGGGCCAGCCCCAGCATTTT.

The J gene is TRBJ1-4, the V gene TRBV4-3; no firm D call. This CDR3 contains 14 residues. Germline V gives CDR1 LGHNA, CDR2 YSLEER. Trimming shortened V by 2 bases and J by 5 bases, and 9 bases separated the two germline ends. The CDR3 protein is CASSQYVVNEKLFF. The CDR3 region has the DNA TGCGCCAGCAGCCAATATGTGGTAAATGAAAAACTGTTTTTT.

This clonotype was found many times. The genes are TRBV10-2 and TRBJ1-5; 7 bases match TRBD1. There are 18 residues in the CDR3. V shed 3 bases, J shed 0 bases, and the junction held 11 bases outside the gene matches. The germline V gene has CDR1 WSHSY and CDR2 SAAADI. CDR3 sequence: CASSDSSGTADSNQPQHF. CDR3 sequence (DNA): TGCGCCAGCAGTGATTCTTCGGGGACAGCCGATAGCAATCAGCCCCAGCATTTT.

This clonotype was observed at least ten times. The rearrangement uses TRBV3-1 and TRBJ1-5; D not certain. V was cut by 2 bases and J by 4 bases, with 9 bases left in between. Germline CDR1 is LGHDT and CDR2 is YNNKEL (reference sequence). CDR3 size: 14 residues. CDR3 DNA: TGTGCCAGCAGCCAACGGGAGGGTAATCAGCCCCAGCATTTT. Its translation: CASSQREGNQPQHF.

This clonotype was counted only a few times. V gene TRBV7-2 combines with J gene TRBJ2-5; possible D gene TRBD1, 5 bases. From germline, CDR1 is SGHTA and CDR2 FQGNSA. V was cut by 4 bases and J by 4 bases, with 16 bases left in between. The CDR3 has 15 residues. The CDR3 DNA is TGTGCCAGCAGCTCAAATGGGGCGGTAGGAGAGACCCAGTACTTC. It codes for CASSSNGAVGETQYF.

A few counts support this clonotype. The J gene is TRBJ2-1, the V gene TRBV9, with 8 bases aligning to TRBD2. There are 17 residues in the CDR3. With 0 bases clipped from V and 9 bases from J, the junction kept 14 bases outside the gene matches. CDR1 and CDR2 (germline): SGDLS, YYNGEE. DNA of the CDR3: TGTGCCAGCAGCGTAGGGAGCGGGAGCTACGGTGCTAGTGAGCAGTTCTTC. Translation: CASSVGSGSYGASEQFF.

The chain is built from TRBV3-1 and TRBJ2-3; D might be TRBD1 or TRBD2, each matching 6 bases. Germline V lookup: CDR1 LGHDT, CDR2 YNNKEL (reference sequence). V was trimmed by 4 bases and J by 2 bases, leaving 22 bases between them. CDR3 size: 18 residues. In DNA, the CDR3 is TGTGCCAGCAGCCGGTTTTCGGGGGCAAACCTCGCCACAGATACGCAGTATTTT. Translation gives CASSRFSGANLATDTQYF.

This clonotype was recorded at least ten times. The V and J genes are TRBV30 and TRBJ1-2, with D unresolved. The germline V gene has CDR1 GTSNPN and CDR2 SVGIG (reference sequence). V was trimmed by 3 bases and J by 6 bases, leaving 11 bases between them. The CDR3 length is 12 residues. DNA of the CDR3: TGTGCCTGGAGCCCTCGTCCGGATGGCTACACCTTC. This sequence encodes CAWSPRPDGYTF.

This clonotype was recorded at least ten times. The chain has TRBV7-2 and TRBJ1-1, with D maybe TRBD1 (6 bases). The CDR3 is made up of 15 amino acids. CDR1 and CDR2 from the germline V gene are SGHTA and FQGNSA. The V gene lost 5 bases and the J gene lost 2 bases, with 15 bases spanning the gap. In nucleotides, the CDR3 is TGTGCCAGCAGCACGATGGGGGGGCCTAACACTGAAGCTTTCTTT. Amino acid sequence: CASSTMGGPNTEAFF.

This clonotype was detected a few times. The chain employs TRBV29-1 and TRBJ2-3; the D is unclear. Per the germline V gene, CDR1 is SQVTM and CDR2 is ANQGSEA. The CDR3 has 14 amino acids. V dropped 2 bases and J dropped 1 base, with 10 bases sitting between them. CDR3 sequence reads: CSVETAARTDTQYF. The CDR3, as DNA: TGCAGCGTTGAAACAGCCGCCCGCACAGATACGCAGTATTTT.

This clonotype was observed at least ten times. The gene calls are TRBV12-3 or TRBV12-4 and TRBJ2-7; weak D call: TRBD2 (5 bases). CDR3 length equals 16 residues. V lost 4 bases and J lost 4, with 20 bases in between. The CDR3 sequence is CASSSQPTGVGYEQYF. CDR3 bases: TGTGCCAGCAGTTCCCAACCGACCGGGGTGGGTTACGAGCAGTACTTC.

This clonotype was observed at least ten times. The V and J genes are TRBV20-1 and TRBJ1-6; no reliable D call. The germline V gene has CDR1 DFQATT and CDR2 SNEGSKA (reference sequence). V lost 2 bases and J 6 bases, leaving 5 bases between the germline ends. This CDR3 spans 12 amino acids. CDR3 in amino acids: CSARHVNSPLHF. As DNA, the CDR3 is TGCAGTGCTAGACACGTTAATTCACCCCTCCACTTT.

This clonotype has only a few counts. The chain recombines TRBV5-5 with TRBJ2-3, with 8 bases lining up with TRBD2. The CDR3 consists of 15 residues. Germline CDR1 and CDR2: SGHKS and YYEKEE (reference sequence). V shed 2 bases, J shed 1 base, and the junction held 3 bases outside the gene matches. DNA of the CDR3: TGTGCCAGCAGCTTCTCAGCGGGGGGCACAGATACGCAGTATTTT. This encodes CASSFSAGGTDTQYF.

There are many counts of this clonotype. The DNA for the CDR3 is TGTGCCAGCTCGTACCTGCGGGACGGCAATCAGCCCCAGCATTTT. This translates into CASSYLRDGNQPQHF. The rearrangement links TRBV18 to TRBJ1-5; a weak D match, TRBD1 (5 bases). Per germline, CDR1 KGHSH and CDR2 LQKENI. V shed 6 bases and J shed 2 bases, with 14 bases lying between them. CDR3 size: 15 residues.